These 31 T cell receptor beta chains were sequenced from one sample in a study of CD8 T cells in ankylosing spondylitis. Broader study findings: Within ankylosing spondylitis blood, a TCR beta motif made up of under 10 highly homologous variants appeared to be characteristic.

TCRdb independently ran MiXCR on the 5' RACE reads; one entry per CDR3 protein. The repertoire holds 130,000 or so distinct CDR3 sequences, roughly a sixth seen once, with about 33% in the top ten. No cognate antigen is known for these TCRs. The sample taken for sequencing was blood, either unsorted or a sorted T cell fraction (not recorded which). The receptors originated from a male donor with ankylosing spondylitis.

This clonotype was observed a few times. The rearrangement links TRBV7-9 to TRBJ1-2; no firm D call. With 2 bases removed from V and 1 base from J, the gap between germline ends came to 8 bases. The length of the CDR3 is 14 residues. Germline-derived CDR1 and CDR2 are SEHNR and FQNEAQ (reference sequence). The CDR3 loop is CASSLTRGNYGYTF. The CDR3 nucleotides are TGTGCCAGCAGCTTAACTCGGGGTAACTATGGCTACACCTTC.

This clonotype was found a few times. V gene TRBV12-3 or TRBV12-4 combines with J gene TRBJ2-7; tentatively, D is TRBD2 (6 bases). This CDR3 region has 16 residues. Trimming stripped 2 bases from V and 7 bases from J, with 21 bases between. The CDR3 coding sequence is TGTGCCAGCAGTTTATCGGCTAGCGCCGTCCTTGGGGAGCAGTACTTC. Its translation: CASSLSASAVLGEQYF.

This clonotype came up a few times. The rearrangement links TRBV20-1 to TRBJ2-7, with TRBD2 identical over 7 bases. V lost 1 base to trimming and J lost 1 base; unmatched junction nucleotides: 4. The germline gives CDR1 DFQATT, CDR2 SNEGSKA (reference sequence). This CDR3 has 14 amino acids. The CDR3 DNA reads TGCAGTGCTAGAGTTCCGGGAGGTTCCTACGAGCAGTACTTC. Translated: CSARVPGGSYEQYF.

Ten or more counts support this clonotype. V gene TRBV12-3 or TRBV12-4 combines with J gene TRBJ1-1, with 10 bases aligning to TRBD1. V dropped 7 bases and J dropped 4; count of bases not matched to a gene: 6. This CDR3 is built from 14 residues. The CDR3 bases are TGTGCCAGCACCCCGGGGACAGGGGTCACTGAAGCTTTCTTT. It codes for CASTPGTGVTEAFF.

This clonotype was observed a few times. V is TRBV9 and J is TRBJ2-2; 8 nucleotides match TRBD2. The CDR3 has 16 amino acids. The ends lost 4 bases at V and 6 bases at J; junction bases unmatched: 11. Per the germline V gene, CDR1 is SGDLS and CDR2 is YYNGEE. CDR3 nucleotides: TGTGCCAGCAGCTCCACCGGGACTAGGTACGCCGGGGAGCTGTTTTTT. Protein sequence: CASSSTGTRYAGELFF.

This chain uses TRBV20-1 with TRBJ2-7, with 11 bases aligning to TRBD1. V lost 3 bases to trimming and J lost 11 bases; unmatched junction nucleotides: 12. This CDR3 comprises 14 residues. CDR1 and CDR2 (germline): DFQATT, SNEGSKA (reference sequence). The DNA for the CDR3 is TGCAGTGCTAGCCAAGTCCGGACAGGGGGCTGGAAGTACTTC. Its protein is CSASQVRTGGWKYF.

This chain connects TRBV10-3 to TRBJ2-3, with 12 positions matching TRBD2. The V gene's germline CDR1 is ENHRY and CDR2 SYGVKD. Trimming at V came to 6 bases and at J to 4 bases, leaving 14 bases not matched to a gene. CDR3 length equals 18 residues. For the CDR3, the DNA is TGTGCCATCAGCCACCCCAGGACTAGCGGGATAGGGGCAGATACGCAGTATTTT. Its protein is CAISHPRTSGIGADTQYF.

This clonotype was counted at least ten times. The chain carries TRBV5-1 and TRBJ2-2; unclear D gene. The CDR3 is made up of 14 amino acids. V shed 1 base and J shed 4 bases, with 8 bases lying between them. Germline-derived CDR1 and CDR2 are SGHRS and YFSETQ. CDR3 in amino acids: CASSLFSSTGELFF. In DNA form, the CDR3 reads TGCGCCAGCAGCTTGTTTTCGAGCACCGGGGAGCTGTTTTTT.

This clonotype was counted between two and nine times. The chain uses TRBV14 and TRBJ2-1; D could derive from TRBD1 or TRBD2 (6 bases each). V was pared by 2 bases and J by 2 bases, with 10 bases between. The V gene's germline CDR1 is SGHDN and CDR2 FVKESK. The CDR3 has 15 amino acids. Written as DNA, the CDR3 is TGTGCCAGCAGCCAACAAGGGGGGCCCTACAATGAGCAGTTCTTC. The encoded protein is CASSQQGGPYNEQFF. Full variable domain (outside the CDR3, taken from reference TRBV14 and TRBJ2-1): EAGVTQFPSHSVIEKGQTVTLRCDPISGHDNLYWYRRVMGKEIKFLLHFVKESKQDESGMPNNRFLAERTGGTYSTLKVQPAELEDSGVYFCASSQQGGPYNEQFFGPGTRLTVL.

The V gene is TRBV27, the J gene TRBJ2-1, with a tentative D call TRBD1 (6 bases). This CDR3 contains 10 residues. The V gene lost 8 bases and the J gene lost 9 bases, with 8 bases spanning the gap. CDR1 is MNHEY, CDR2 SMNVEV, per germline (reference sequence). The CDR3 nucleotides are TGTGCCAGCGGGGGCAGTGAGCAGTTCTTC. It translates to CASGGSEQFF.

The CDR3 nucleotides read TGTGCCACCTCAGGGTGGGGACTAGCCAAAAACATTCAGTACTTC. It is translated as CATSGWGLAKNIQYF. V and J are TRBV19 and TRBJ2-4, with a tentative D call TRBD2 (6 bases). V was shortened by 10 bases and J by 0 bases, with 16 bases between the two germline ends. Germline assignment: CDR1 LNHDA and CDR2 SQIVND (reference sequence). The CDR3 loop spans 15 amino acids.

The chain combines TRBV20-1 with TRBJ2-2; 12 bases align to TRBD2. J gave up 6 bases and V 2 bases, and 10 bases lay outside the gene matches. Germline CDR1 is DFQATT and CDR2 is SNEGSKA (reference sequence). The CDR3 covers 17 residues. For the CDR3, the DNA is TGCAGTGCTAGAAGTCCCACTAGCGGGAGGCGCCCCGGGGAGCTGTTTTTT. This gives the protein CSARSPTSGRRPGELFF.

The rearrangement links TRBV20-1 to TRBJ1-5; TRBD1 matches 7 bases. Germline trimming cut 6 bases from V and 4 bases from J; bases unmatched to any gene: 9. Germline V lookup: CDR1 DFQATT, CDR2 SNEGSKA (reference sequence). The CDR3 loop spans 14 amino acids. The DNA of the CDR3 is TGCAGTGCCAGGGTGTCGGACAGGAATCAGCCCCAGCATTTT. Protein sequence: CSARVSDRNQPQHF.

This clonotype turned up a few times. The rearrangement links TRBV11-2 to TRBJ2-3, with D possibly matching TRBD1 (5 bases). CDR3 length: 15 residues. In germline, CDR1 is SGHAT, CDR2 FQNNGV. The germline V and J ends were trimmed by 2 bases and 0 bases, with 9 bases remaining between them. This CDR3 is CASSLFAGSTDTQYF. In DNA, the CDR3 is TGTGCCAGCAGCTTATTTGCAGGGAGCACAGATACGCAGTATTTT.

This clonotype was picked up a small number of times. This chain links TRBV27 with TRBJ2-2, with a tentative D call TRBD1 (6 bases). Trimming pared 2 bases from V and 8 bases from J, leaving 21 bases between. CDR3 length: 17 residues. Germline lookup yields CDR1 MNHEY and CDR2 SMNVEV (reference sequence). The CDR3 loop is CASSLSVLQGDWGELFF. CDR3 bases: TGTGCCAGCAGTTTAAGTGTTTTACAGGGTGATTGGGGGGAGCTGTTTTTT.

The chain links TRBV25-1 to TRBJ1-4, with D possibly matching TRBD1 (6 bases). V was pared by 8 bases and J by 6 bases, with 13 bases between. From germline, CDR1 is MGHDK and CDR2 SYGVNS. The CDR3 is 13 amino acids. In nucleotides, the CDR3 is TGTGCCAGCCGCCTAAAGGGGGATGAAAAACTGTTTTTT. As protein: CASRLKGDEKLFF.

This clonotype was seen only a few times. This chain uses TRBV6-5 with TRBJ2-2; 10 positions agree with TRBD2. From germline, CDR1 is MNHEY and CDR2 SVGAGI. CDR3 length: 19 amino acids. J gave up 1 base and V 2 bases, and 10 bases lay outside the gene matches. The CDR3 nucleotides read TGTGCCAGCAGTTACGGCCTAGCGGGAGCCGGAGGGAACACCGGGGAGCTGTTTTTT. This codes for CASSYGLAGAGGNTGELFF.

This clonotype was found many times. The J gene is TRBJ1-4, the V gene TRBV4-3; a possible D gene is TRBD1 (5 bases). Germline lookup yields CDR1 LGHNA and CDR2 YSLEER. The CDR3 runs to 15 residues. The ends were cut back, 0 bases at V and 4 bases at J, with 9 bases in the middle. The CDR3 is CASSQDGAGNEKLFF. The CDR3 DNA follows: TGCGCCAGCAGCCAAGATGGGGCGGGTAATGAAAAACTGTTTTTT.

This clonotype occurred a few times. The V and J genes are TRBV11-2 and TRBJ2-1; possible D gene TRBD2, 6 bases. Trimming stripped 3 bases from V and 6 bases from J, with 12 bases between. CDR1 is SGHAT, CDR2 FQNNGV, per germline. CDR3 size: 14 residues. The CDR3 coding sequence is TGTGCCAGCAGCTTCCCCAGCGGGTTCAATGAGCAGTTCTTC. It specifies CASSFPSGFNEQFF.

The chain is built from TRBV12-3 or TRBV12-4 and TRBJ2-3; 7 bases align to TRBD2. The length of the CDR3 is 15 residues. The J segment lost 3 bases and the V segment lost 6 bases, leaving 9 bases of the junction unmatched. The CDR3: CASSLRGGATDTQYF. CDR3 DNA sequence: TGTGCCAGCAGCCTAAGGGGAGGGGCTACAGATACGCAGTATTTT.

This clonotype occurred a few times. This rearrangement joins TRBV7-9 to TRBJ2-3; tentative D call: TRBD2 (6 bases). CDR1 and CDR2 (germline): SEHNR, FQNEAQ (reference sequence). The CDR3 length is 13 residues. Trimming cost V 5 bases and J 8 bases, with 14 bases left between them. CDR3 loop: CASSPTSSVTQYF. The CDR3 nucleotides are TGTGCCAGCAGCCCGACTAGTTCCGTTACGCAGTATTTT.

This chain connects TRBV4-1 to TRBJ2-1, with TRBD2 matching 9 bases. The junction had 7 bases not matched to a gene; V was cut back by 0 bases and J by 1 base. The V gene's germline CDR1 is MGHRA and CDR2 YSYEKL. The CDR3 has 18 residues. This chain's CDR3 is CASSQDWRRGGSYNEQFF. The CDR3 DNA follows: TGCGCCAGCAGCCAAGATTGGAGGCGGGGGGGGTCCTACAATGAGCAGTTCTTC.

This clonotype has more than one count but fewer than ten. V gene TRBV4-1 combines with J gene TRBJ2-2, with 7 bases that match TRBD2. V lost 1 base and J lost 6; bases outside the gene matches: 11. The germline V gene has CDR1 MGHRA and CDR2 YSYEKL. CDR3 length equals 17 residues. The CDR3: CASSQVYPGTTAGELFF. CDR3 coding DNA: TGCGCCAGCAGCCAAGTTTACCCCGGGACTACAGCCGGGGAGCTGTTTTTT.

This clonotype was counted only a few times. The chain couples TRBV5-1 to TRBJ2-1; a possible D gene is TRBD2 (5 bases). The CDR3 length is 16 residues. The V gene's germline CDR1 is SGHRS and CDR2 YFSETQ. V was trimmed by 0 bases and J by 6 bases, leaving 16 bases between them. DNA for the CDR3: TGCGCCAGCAGCTTGGGACGGGATGGGCTCCTCAATGAGCAGTTCTTC. It translates to CASSLGRDGLLNEQFF.

In its sample, this clonotype was seen a few times. This sequence joins TRBV5-6 and TRBJ2-7, with TRBD1 matching 10 bases. Germline CDR1 and CDR2: SGHDT and YYEEEE. After removal of 2 bases from V and 5 bases from J, the junction contained 7 bases not matched to a gene. The CDR3 has 15 amino acids. The DNA for the CDR3 is TGTGCCAGCAGCTTTTGGGACAGGGGACTCCACGAGCAGTACTTC. As protein: CASSFWDRGLHEQYF.

This clonotype has more than one count but fewer than ten. The rearrangement joins TRBV9 to TRBJ2-1; D uncertain. V lost 1 base, J lost 5 bases, and 10 bases lay in between. The CDR3 is 14 residues long. Germline CDR1 and CDR2: SGDLS and YYNGEE. The CDR3 bases are TGTGCCAGCAGCGTAATGGGGTGGGACAATGAGCAGTTCTTC. Residues: CASSVMGWDNEQFF.

With respect to this clonotype: Germline is not matched at one junction end, which may reflect a read error. The rearrangement joins TRBV20-1 to TRBJ2-7, with D possibly matching TRBD2 (6 bases). The CDR3 runs 13 residues. Germline CDR1 and CDR2: DFQATT and SNEGSKA (reference sequence). CDR3 sequence (DNA): TGCAATGCTAGGGGCGGGGTCCGTTACGAGCAGTACTTC. Residues: CNARGGVRYEQYF.

This clonotype was recorded a few times. The V call is TRBV9, the J call TRBJ2-3, with D tentatively TRBD1 (5 bases). The CDR3 spans 17 residues. The germline V gene encodes CDR1 SGDLS and CDR2 YYNGEE. The V gene lost 5 bases and the J gene lost 3 bases, with 22 bases spanning the gap. The CDR3 region has the DNA TGTGCCAGCAGTGGTGAGCTGGGGCCTAGTCTGACAGATACGCAGTATTTT. This sequence encodes CASSGELGPSLTDTQYF.

The CDR3: CATSRDQGASYEQYF. DNA of the CDR3: TGTGCCACCAGCAGAGACCAGGGGGCGTCGTACGAGCAGTACTTC. The chain employs TRBV15 and TRBJ2-7; 8 bases fit TRBD1. The junction had 5 bases not matched to a gene; V was cut back by 0 bases and J by 4 bases. Germline V lookup: CDR1 LNHNV, CDR2 YYDKDF (reference sequence). The CDR3 sequence is 15 residues long.

This sequence joins TRBV4-1 and TRBJ2-7; D is undetermined. Germline assignment: CDR1 MGHRA and CDR2 YSYEKL. The CDR3 loop spans 14 amino acids. Trimming took off 3 bases at V and 0 bases at J, with 9 bases between the two ends. CDR3 region: CASSHAGASYEQYF. The DNA of the CDR3 is TGCGCCAGCAGCCACGCAGGCGCCTCCTACGAGCAGTACTTC.

CDR3 sequence (DNA): TGTGCCAGCAGTTTACAGGGGTTGCAGTACTTC. Amino acids: CASSLQGLQYF. V usage is TRBV27 and J usage is TRBJ2-7, with D perhaps matching TRBD1 (6 bases). The CDR3 covers 11 residues. CDR1 MNHEY and CDR2 SMNVEV come from the germline V gene (reference sequence). The ends were cut back, 2 bases at V and 9 bases at J, with 8 bases in the middle.